This section outlines one T cell receptor beta chain sequence together with its context. Its antigen remains unidentified. This sample was included in a study of beta chain features in type 1 diabetes. Overall study context: In all, around 110,000,000 sorted cells from all samples were analyzed. Study-level findings and limits: Type 1 diabetes patients had moderately but significantly shorter TCRB CDR3s in all four CD4+ subsets.

The CDR3 runs to 15 residues. In germline, CDR1 is SGHRS, CDR2 YFSETQ. Trimming stripped 4 bases from V and 4 bases from J, with 15 bases between. The entirety of the isolated RNA underwent reverse transcription, so expressed TCRB transcripts were sequenced. Naive, central memory and regulatory T cell samples averaged roughly 3.6 million reads. Profiling relied on immunoSEQ multiplex PCR, and the TCRdb table lists in-frame clones only, not all of them. Here the sample spans about 230,000 clones, 16% being singletons. The chain uses TRBV5-1 and TRBJ2-1; a possible D gene is TRBD1 (6 bases). Sequenced input: naive CD4+ T cells from blood. The TCR originated in a young man with type 1 diabetes. In DNA form, the CDR3 reads TGCGCCAGCAGCGTAACCGGGACACATTACAATGAGCAGTTCTTC. Translated, it gives CASSVTGTHYNEQFF.